These 7 T cell receptor beta chains originate from one sample sequenced in a study of T-cell reconstitution after alpha-beta-depleted transplantation in children. Preparation of the TCRbeta library used unique molecular identifiers. One entry per CDR3 protein, called by TCRdb with MiXCR from the PCR reads. The sample gives 300,000 to 400,000 distinct CDR3 sequences, about a sixth of which show up once; around 38% is in the top ten. Sequences were derived from PBMCs, mostly from graft donor cells, sampled 360 days after TCRalphabeta/CD19-depleted stem cell transplant. Receptors were obtained from a male patient aged 2-15 years who had a stem cell transplant for acute lymphoblastic leukemia, so the T cells may come from the graft donor.

In its sample, this clonotype was seen many times. The genes are TRBV12-3 or TRBV12-4 and TRBJ2-2, with D perhaps assigned TRBD1 or TRBD2 (5 bases each). The CDR3 spans 15 residues. V lost 3 bases and J lost 5, with 13 bases in between. CDR3 amino acids: CASSFGTPGTGELFF. The CDR3 coding sequence is TGTGCCAGCAGTTTCGGGACCCCCGGTACCGGGGAGCTGTTTTTT.

This clonotype has only a few counts. The chain couples TRBV4-1 to TRBJ2-7, with D perhaps TRBD1 or TRBD2 (5 bases each). CDR1 is MGHRA and CDR2 is YSYEKL in the germline V gene. CDR3 length: 17 residues. V gave up 6 bases and J gave up 2 bases, with 23 bases separating them. CDR3 residues: CASSRSTSGTAAYEQYF. The CDR3, as DNA: TGCGCCAGCAGTCGCTCGACTTCCGGGACCGCCGCCTACGAGCAGTACTTC.

Worth noting for this clonotype: This may come from a read error, since a much larger clone is one base off. The rearrangement links TRBV12-3 or TRBV12-4 to TRBJ1-3, with D unclear. This CDR3 contains 14 residues. CDR3 coding DNA: TGTGCCAGCAGTTTAGGTTCGTCTGAAAACACCATATATTTT. Translation gives CASSLGSSENTIYF.

This chain uses TRBV2 with TRBJ1-5; possibly TRBD1 for D (6 bases). The CDR3 totals 15 residues. CDR1 SNHLY and CDR2 FYNNEI come from the germline V gene. Trimming cost V 7 bases and J 0 bases, with 13 bases left between them. As DNA, the CDR3 is TGTGCCAGCAACCTAGGGGGATATAGCAATCAGCCCCAGCATTTT. It translates to CASNLGGYSNQPQHF.

The rearrangement links TRBV4-2 to TRBJ2-7; 8 nucleotides line up with TRBD1. This CDR3 is built from 16 residues. Trimming removed 1 base from V and 2 bases from J; junction bases left unmatched: 7. CDR1 LGHNA and CDR2 YNFKEQ come from the germline V gene. CDR3 sequence reads: CASSQGRVTGAYEQYF. Here the CDR3 DNA reads TGTGCCAGCAGCCAAGGGAGGGTGACAGGGGCCTACGAGCAGTACTTC.

This clonotype was counted only a few times. The chain carries TRBV28 and TRBJ2-7, with 9 bases that match TRBD1. V lost 4 bases to trimming and J lost 2 bases; unmatched junction nucleotides: 9. The CDR3 loop spans 16 amino acids. Germline CDR1 reads MDHEN; CDR2 reads SYDVKM. CDR3 loop: CASSYSGQGFAYEQYF. The CDR3 nucleotides read TGTGCCAGCAGTTATTCCGGACAGGGGTTTGCCTACGAGCAGTACTTC.

This clonotype was counted only a few times. CDR3 sequence reads: CASSQNPLQQFF. CDR3 DNA: TGTGCCAGCAGCCAAAACCCATTACAGCAGTTCTTC. The chain recombines TRBV7-9 with TRBJ2-1, with no clear D. V was cut by 5 bases and J by 11 bases, with 13 bases left in between. Germline V gene sequence: CDR1 SEHNR, CDR2 FQNEAQ (reference sequence). This CDR3 is built from 12 residues.